The subject of this entry is one TCR beta chain. Its antigen remains undetermined. Base-call qualities are not available, and no considerably larger clone is one nucleotide away. Taken from cysteine to phenylalanine, the CDR3 has 14 residues. Only CDR3 DNA is held: 42 bases, read in frame from base 1. CDR1 and CDR2 are read off the germline V gene as SGHVS and FQNEAQ. Between the V and J ends, shortened by 1 base and 5 bases respectively, the junction contains 11 bases. This sample is drawn from a study of Ad26.COV2.S vaccination and SARS-CoV-2 variants (TCRdb year 2021). Turning to the overall study: Vaccine-arm donors were drawn from COV1001, a multicentre, randomized, double-blind, placebo-controlled phase I-IIa trial of Ad26.COV2.S in healthy adults. Participants in the trial were split at random into five groups of five each, receiving low-dose or high-dose Ad26.COV2.S once or twice, or else placebo on both occasions. TCRbeta repertoire sequencing served as the tool for gauging how specific and how broad the SARS-CoV-2-reactive T cell receptors were following Ad26.COV2.S vaccination. Ad26.COV2.S was administered intramuscularly at a dose of 5x10^10 or 1x10^11 viral particles, either as one shot or as two shots given 56 days apart. Investigators did not know the trial group allocation while performing experiments and assessing outcomes. A total of 32 samples were included in the TCR-sequenced set, comprising about 20 Ad26.COV2.S vaccine recipients, 5 placebo recipients and 8 SARS-CoV-2 convalescent individuals.

The immunoSEQ Assay was used to sequence TCRbeta CDR3 regions. After extraction, genomic DNA underwent amplification by bias-controlled multiplex PCR, followed by high-throughput sequencing. Turning to the authors' computational methods: To quantify the absolute abundance of every unique TCRbeta CDR3 region, sequences were collapsed and filtered. T cell fraction was estimated by normalizing TCRbeta template counts to usable DNA, which was measured by amplifying reference genes present in all nucleated cells. Repertoire TCRs were annotated as SARS-CoV-2-specific when V gene, CDR3 amino acid sequence and J gene were exactly matched to a known reactive TCR set. The reference SARS-CoV-2 TCR set came from MIRA and was filtered for enrichment in COVID-19-positive ImmuneCODE repertoires, removing public or cross-reactive TCRs. Using the MIRA antigens, annotated TCRs were further analysed by specific ORF or by position within an ORF. Breadth was defined as annotated unique rearrangements over total unique productive rearrangements; depth was the summed frequency of those rearrangements. TCR breadth was compared between groups using two-sided Wilcoxon rank-sum tests. Imported from immuneACCESS, the table was reduced by TCRdb to in-frame sequences with V and J called. These copies leave out some clones; in studies compared against another copy, an unresolved V gene accounts for under half, and the cause of the remainder is not known. V, J and clone size are those of that table, while D and trimming were read from the DNA. In this sample the table shows roughly 450,000 clones, 90% of which occur a single time. Of the sample, 9% to 15% falls within the top ten clones.

The full study reports these points: Comparable non-spike TCR breadth was observed between vaccine and placebo recipients, consistent with only spike being contained in the vaccine. The authors noted that total T cell responses may have been underestimated by the TCR breadth and depth analyses. Substantial breadth of spike-specific CD8+ and CD4+ T cell responses was reported after vaccination. Spike-specific TCR breadth was higher in Ad26.COV2.S recipients than in placebo recipients (P = 0.0014). Comparing responses between vaccine doses or regimens was not something the study was powered to do.

Read against the paper, the sample's treatment or condition label means: over 15 received Ad26.COV2.S at low or high dose, single or two shots; 5 received placebo; per-sample allocation not given. Repertoires of vaccine and placebo recipients were sequenced from samples collected on day 63 after the first injection. Between 29 July and 7 August 2020, Cohort 1b enrolled 25 adults aged 18-55 years at one site in Boston, USA. Ad26.COV2.S was a replication-incompetent adenovirus type 26 vector that expressed a prefusion-stabilized SARS-CoV-2 spike protein derived from the original Wuhan strain. Sample: peripheral blood, taken in a trial of Ad26.COV2.S vaccine versus placebo. The chain was built from TRBV7-8 and TRBJ2-5, with no confidently assigned D gene. The clonotype was recovered from a person between 18 and 60 years old who received the Ad26.COV2.S COVID-19 vaccine or a placebo. The DNA reads as follows: TGTGCCAGCAGCTTAGATAGTTTTGGGGAGACCCAGTACTTC. The encoded protein is CASSLDSFGETQYF.